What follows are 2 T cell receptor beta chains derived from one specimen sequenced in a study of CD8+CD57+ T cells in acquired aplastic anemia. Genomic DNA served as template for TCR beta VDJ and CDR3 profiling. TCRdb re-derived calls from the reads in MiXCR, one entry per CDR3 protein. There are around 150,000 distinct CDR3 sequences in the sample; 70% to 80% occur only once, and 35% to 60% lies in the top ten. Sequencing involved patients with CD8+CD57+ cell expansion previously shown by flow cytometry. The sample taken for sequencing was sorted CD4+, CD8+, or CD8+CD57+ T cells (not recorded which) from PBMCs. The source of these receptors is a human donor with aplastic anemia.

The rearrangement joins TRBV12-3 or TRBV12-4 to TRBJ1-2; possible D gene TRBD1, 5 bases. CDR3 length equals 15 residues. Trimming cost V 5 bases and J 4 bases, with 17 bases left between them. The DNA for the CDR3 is TGTGCCAGCAGTCCCTTGGCCTCCGGGACCTATGGCTACACCTTC. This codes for CASSPLASGTYGYTF.

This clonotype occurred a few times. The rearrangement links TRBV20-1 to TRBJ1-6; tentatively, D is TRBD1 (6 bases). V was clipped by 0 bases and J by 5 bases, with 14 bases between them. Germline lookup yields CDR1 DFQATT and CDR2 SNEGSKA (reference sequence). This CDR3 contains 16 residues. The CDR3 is CSARETGEGNNSPLHF. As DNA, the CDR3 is TGCAGTGCTAGAGAGACAGGAGAAGGGAATAATTCACCCCTCCACTTT.